Described below is a single T cell receptor beta chain sequence and its context. A read error may account for a junction end that differs from germline. Assay: immunoSEQ multiplex PCR; the TCRdb copy retains only in-frame clones and omits some. This sample yields more than 2,000,000 clones, of which approximately 95% are seen a single time; around 0.4% belongs to the top ten. This specimen comes from a study of shared clonotypes between healthy human individuals. Those who donated were healthy HIV-negative adults, with no recent acute infections or vaccinations reported. The origin of this receptor is a man aged 18-30 years in good health. Some clones in this sample may be carry-over from other donors' samples. The sequenced material came from naive CD4+ T cells from PBMCs. Subset given: CD45RA+ positively selected.

The CDR3 here is CASSVTGGREVGTEAFF. As DNA, the CDR3 is TGTGCCAGCAGCGTAACCGGGGGCCGGGAGGTAGGCACTGAAGCTTTCTTT. The chain is built from TRBV7-3 and TRBJ1-1, with D possibly TRBD1 on 6 matching bases. Looked up from germline, CDR1 is SGHTA and CDR2 is FQGTGA. The CDR3 sequence is 17 residues long.